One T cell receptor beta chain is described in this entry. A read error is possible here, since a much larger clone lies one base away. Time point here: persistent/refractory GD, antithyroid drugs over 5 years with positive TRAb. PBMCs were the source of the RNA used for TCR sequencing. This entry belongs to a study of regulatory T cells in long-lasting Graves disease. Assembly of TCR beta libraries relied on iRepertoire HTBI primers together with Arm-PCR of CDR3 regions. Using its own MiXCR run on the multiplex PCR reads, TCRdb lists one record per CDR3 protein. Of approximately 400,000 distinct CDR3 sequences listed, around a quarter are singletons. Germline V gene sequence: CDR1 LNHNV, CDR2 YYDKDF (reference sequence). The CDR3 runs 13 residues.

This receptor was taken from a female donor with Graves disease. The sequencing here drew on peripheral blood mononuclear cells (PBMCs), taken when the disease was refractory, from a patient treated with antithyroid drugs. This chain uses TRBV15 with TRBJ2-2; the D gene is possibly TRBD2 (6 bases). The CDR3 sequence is CATSRSNTGGLFF. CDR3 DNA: TGTGCCACCAGCAGGAGCAACACCGGGGGGCTGTTTTTT.